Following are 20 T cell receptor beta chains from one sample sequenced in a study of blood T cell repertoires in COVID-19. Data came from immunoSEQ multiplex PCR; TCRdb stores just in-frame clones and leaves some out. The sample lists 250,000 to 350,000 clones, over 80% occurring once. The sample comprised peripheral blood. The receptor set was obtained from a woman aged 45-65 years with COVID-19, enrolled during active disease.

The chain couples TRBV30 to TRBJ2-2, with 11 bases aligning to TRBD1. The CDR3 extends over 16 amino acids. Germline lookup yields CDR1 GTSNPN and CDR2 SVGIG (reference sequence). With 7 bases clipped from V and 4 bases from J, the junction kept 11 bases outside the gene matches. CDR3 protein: CAFRRGTGGSTGELFF. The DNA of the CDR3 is TGTGCCTTCCGAAGGGGGACAGGGGGATCCACCGGGGAGCTGTTTTTT.

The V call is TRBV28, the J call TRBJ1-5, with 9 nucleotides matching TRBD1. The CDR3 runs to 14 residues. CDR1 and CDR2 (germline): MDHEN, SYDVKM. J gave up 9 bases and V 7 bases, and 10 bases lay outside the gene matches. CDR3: CASTSGQGKPPQHF. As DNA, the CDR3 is TGTGCCAGCACCTCAGGACAGGGGAAACCGCCCCAGCATTTT.

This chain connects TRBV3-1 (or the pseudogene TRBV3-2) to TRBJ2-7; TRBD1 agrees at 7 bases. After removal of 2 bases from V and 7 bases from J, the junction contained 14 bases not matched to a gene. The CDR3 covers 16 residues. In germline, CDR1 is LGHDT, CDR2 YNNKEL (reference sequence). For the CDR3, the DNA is TGTGCCAGCAGCCAAACGACAGGGACATACTCGGGGGAGCAGTACTTC. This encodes CASSQTTGTYSGEQYF.

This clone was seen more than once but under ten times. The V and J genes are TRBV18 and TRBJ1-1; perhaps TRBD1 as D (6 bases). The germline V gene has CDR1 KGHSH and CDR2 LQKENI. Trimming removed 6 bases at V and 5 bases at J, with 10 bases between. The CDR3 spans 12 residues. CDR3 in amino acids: CASSYRVTEAFF. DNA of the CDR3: TGTGCCAGCTCCTACAGGGTAACTGAAGCTTTCTTT.

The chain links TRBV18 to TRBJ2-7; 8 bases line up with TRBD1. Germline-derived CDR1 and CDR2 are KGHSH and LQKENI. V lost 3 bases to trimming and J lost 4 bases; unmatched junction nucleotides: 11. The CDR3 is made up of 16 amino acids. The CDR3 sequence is CASSPTPDRVDYEQYF. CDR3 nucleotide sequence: TGTGCCAGCTCACCCACCCCGGACAGGGTAGATTACGAGCAGTACTTC.

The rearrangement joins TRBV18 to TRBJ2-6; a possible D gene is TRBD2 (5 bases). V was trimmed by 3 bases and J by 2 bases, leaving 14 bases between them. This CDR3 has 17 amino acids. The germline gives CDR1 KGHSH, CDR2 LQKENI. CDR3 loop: CASSPQAGLTGANVLTF. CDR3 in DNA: TGTGCCAGCTCACCCCAGGCGGGTCTAACTGGGGCCAACGTCCTGACTTTC.

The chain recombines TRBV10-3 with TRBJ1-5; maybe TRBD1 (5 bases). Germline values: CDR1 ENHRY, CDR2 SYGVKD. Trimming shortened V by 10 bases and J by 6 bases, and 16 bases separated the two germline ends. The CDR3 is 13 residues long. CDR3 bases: TGTGCCACCGCGAAACCCGGGGGTCAGCCCCAGCATTTT. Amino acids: CATAKPGGQPQHF.

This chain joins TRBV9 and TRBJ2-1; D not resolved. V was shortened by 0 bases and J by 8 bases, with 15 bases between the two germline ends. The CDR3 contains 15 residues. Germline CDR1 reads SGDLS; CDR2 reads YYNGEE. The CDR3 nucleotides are TGTGCCAGCAGCGTAGCAGCTGGGCAGATGGATGAGCAGTTCTTC. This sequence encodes CASSVAAGQMDEQFF.

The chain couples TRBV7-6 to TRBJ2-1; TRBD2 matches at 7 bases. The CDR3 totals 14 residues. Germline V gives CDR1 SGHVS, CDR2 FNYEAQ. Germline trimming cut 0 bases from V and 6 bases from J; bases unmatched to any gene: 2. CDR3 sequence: CASSLAGGPNEQFF. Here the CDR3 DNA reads TGTGCCAGCAGCTTAGCGGGAGGGCCCAATGAGCAGTTCTTC.

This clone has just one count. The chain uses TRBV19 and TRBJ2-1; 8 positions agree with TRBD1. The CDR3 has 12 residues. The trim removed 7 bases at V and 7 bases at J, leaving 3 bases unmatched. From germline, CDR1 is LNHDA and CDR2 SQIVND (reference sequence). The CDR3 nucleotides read TGTGCCAGTAAACAGGGGGTTAATGAGCAGTTCTTC. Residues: CASKQGVNEQFF.

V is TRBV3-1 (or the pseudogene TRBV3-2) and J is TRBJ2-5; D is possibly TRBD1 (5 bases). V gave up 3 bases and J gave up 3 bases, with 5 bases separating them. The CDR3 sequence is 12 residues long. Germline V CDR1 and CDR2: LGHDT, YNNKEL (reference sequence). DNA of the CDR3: TGTGCCAGCAGCCACAGGGAAGAGACCCAGTACTTC. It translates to CASSHREETQYF.

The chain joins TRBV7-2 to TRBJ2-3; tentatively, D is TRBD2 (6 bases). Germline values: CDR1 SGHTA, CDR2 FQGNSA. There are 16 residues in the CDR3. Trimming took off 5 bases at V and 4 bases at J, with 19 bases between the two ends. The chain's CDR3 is CASSPHLARGADTQYF. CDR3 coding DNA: TGTGCCAGCAGCCCCCATCTAGCGAGAGGGGCAGATACGCAGTATTTT.

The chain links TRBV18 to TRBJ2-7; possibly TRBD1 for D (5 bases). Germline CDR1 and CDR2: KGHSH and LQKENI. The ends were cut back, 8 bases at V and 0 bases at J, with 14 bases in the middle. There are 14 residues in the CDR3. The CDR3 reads CASATQGYSYEQYF. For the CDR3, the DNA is TGTGCCAGCGCGACCCAGGGATACTCCTACGAGCAGTACTTC.

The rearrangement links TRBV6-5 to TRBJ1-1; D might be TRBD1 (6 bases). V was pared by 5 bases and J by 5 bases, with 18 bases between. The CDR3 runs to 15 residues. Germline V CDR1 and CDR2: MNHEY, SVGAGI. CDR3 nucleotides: TGTGCCAGCAGTAACGAACACGTGGGGACAACTGAAGCTTTCTTT. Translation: CASSNEHVGTTEAFF.

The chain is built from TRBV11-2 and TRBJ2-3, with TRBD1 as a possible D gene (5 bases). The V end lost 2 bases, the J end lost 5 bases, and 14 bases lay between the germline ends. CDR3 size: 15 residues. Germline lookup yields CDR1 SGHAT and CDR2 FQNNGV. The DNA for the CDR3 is TGTGCCAGCAGCTTAATATTCTCAGGGAAAGATACGCAGTATTTT. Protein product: CASSLIFSGKDTQYF.

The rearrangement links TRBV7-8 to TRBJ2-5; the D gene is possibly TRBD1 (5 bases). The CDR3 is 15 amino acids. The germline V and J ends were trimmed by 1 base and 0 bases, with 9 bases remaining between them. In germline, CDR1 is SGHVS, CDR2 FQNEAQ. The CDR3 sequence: CASSLETGNQETQYF. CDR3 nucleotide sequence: TGTGCCAGCAGCTTAGAAACAGGCAACCAAGAGACCCAGTACTTC.

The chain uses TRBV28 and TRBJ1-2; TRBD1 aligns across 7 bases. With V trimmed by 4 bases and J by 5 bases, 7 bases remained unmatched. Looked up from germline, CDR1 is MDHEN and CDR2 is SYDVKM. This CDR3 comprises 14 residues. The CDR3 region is CASSSGQALYGYTF. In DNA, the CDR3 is TGTGCCAGCAGTTCCGGACAGGCACTTTATGGCTACACCTTC.

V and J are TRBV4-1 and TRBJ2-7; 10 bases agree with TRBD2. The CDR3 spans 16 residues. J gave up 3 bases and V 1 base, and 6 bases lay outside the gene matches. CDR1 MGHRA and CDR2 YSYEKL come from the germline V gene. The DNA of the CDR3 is TGCGCCAGCAGCCAAGCCCAACTAGCGGGGCGCTACGAGCAGTACTTC. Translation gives CASSQAQLAGRYEQYF.

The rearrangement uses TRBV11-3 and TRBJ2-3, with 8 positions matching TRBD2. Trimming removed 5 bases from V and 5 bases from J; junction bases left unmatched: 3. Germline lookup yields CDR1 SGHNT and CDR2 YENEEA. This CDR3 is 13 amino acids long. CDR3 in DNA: TGTGCCAGCAGCCCGGGGGGGGGAGATACGCAGTATTTT. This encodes CASSPGGGDTQYF.

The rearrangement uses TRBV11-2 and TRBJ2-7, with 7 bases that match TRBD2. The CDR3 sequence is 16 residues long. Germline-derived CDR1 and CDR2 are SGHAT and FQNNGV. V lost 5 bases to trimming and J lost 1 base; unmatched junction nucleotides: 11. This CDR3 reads CASSPLGEGLSYEQYF. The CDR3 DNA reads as TGTGCCAGCAGCCCGTTGGGGGAGGGCCTATCCTACGAGCAGTACTTC.